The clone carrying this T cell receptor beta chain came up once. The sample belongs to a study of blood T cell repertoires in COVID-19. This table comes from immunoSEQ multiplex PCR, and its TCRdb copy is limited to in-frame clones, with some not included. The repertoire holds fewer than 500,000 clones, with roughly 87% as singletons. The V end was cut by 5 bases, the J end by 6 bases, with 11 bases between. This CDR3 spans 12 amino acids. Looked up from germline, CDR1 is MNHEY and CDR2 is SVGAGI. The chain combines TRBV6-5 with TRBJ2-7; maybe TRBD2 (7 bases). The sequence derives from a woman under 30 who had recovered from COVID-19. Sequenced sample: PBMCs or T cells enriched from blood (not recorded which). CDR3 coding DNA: TGTGCCAGCAGTCGAGGGGGGGGCGAGCAGTACTTC. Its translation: CASSRGGGEQYF.